This T cell receptor (beta chain) was profiled in a study of CD8+ T cells in alopecia areata. In each case, RNA was isolated and then reverse transcribed into cDNA as the sequencing template. Produced via immunoSEQ multiplex PCR; TCRdb's table is partial and in-frame only. In the table there are approximately 170,000 clones, approximately 62% of which are singletons. Noted treatment: oral pan-JAK inhibitor, 5-10 mg twice daily. V shed 0 bases and J 13 bases; nucleotides not matched to a gene: 5. Germline V gives CDR1 LNHNV, CDR2 YYDKDF (reference sequence). There are 13 residues in the CDR3. Material: CD4+ T cells sorted from blood, obtained at week 24, from a patient treated with tofacitinib. The sequence was obtained from a human donor with alopecia areata. V gene TRBV15 combines with J gene TRBJ2-2, with 7 bases that match TRBD1. The CDR3 region is CATSRDSGGWLFF. CDR3 sequence (DNA): TGTGCCACCAGCAGAGATTCAGGGGGATGGCTGTTTTTT.